This T cell receptor beta chain was obtained from a study of cytomegalovirus exposure and HLA in healthy donors. A note on this clone: Its antigen is not identified.

Study-wide results and caveats: An analysis that was carried out later associated about 17,000 TCR beta sequences with HLA alleles at 0.05 false discovery rate.

PCR primers comprised 60 Vbeta and 13 Jbeta primers. Produced via immunoSEQ multiplex PCR; TCRdb's table is partial and in-frame only. Of a few hundred thousand clones in the sample, around nine tenths were seen once. The V gene's germline CDR1 is SGDLS and CDR2 YYNGEE. With 0 bases clipped from V and 5 bases from J, the junction kept 9 bases outside the gene matches. The CDR3 loop spans 16 amino acids. The TCR comes from a woman aged 18-29 years in good health and CMV-seronegative. The specimen sequenced was PBMCs. The chain carries TRBV9 and TRBJ2-3; 7 nucleotides align to TRBD2. CDR3 nucleotide sequence: TGTGCCAGCAGCGTAGCGAGCGGGGTTGATCGAGATACGCAGTATTTT. Translated, it gives CASSVASGVDRDTQYF.